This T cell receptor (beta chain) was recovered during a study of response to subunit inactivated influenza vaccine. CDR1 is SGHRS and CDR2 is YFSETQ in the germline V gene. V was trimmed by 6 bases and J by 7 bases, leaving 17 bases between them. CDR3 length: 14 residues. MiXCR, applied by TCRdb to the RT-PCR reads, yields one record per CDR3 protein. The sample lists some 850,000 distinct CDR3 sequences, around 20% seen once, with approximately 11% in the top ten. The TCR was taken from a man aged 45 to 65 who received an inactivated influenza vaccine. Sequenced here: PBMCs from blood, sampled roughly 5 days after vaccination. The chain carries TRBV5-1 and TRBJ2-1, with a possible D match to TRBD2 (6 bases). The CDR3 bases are TGCGCCAGCAAGGCGGGACCCTCGGGGAATGAGCAGTTCTTC. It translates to CASKAGPSGNEQFF.